Listed below are T cell receptor beta chains from one sample, sequenced in a study of T-cell memory formation after mild COVID-19. MiXCR was run by TCRdb on the 5' RACE reads, yielding one entry per CDR3 protein. Of roughly 320,000 distinct CDR3 sequences in the sample, 25% to 30% were seen once. The specimen sequenced was PBMCs or a T cell subset sorted from them (not recorded which). Receptors originate from an adult woman who had mild COVID-19 (a few samples of this study predate the infection). Cell type and time point are not known. CDR3s include the opening cysteine and the closing phenylalanine or tryptophan. A D gene is named only where the DNA matches it firmly. The size of a clone is reported for some rows only, either as once, few or many, or as a class for expanded clones.

d_call j_call clone_size v_call cdr3_aa cdr3_nt
. TRBJ2-7 . TRBV20-1 CSAGPAGRDGQYF TGCAGTGCCGGCCCCGCGGGCCGGGACGGGCAGTACTTC
. TRBJ2-1 . TRBV29-1 CSVVGGLSNEQFF TGCAGCGTTGTCGGTGGGCTAAGCAATGAGCAGTTCTTC
. TRBJ1-1 few TRBV20-1 CSQVGESTEAFF TGCAGCCAGGTGGGGGAAAGCACTGAAGCTTTCTTT
TRBD2 TRBJ2-2 few TRBV29-1 CSVSSGGSNTGELFF TGCAGCGTTTCTAGCGGGGGATCGAACACCGGGGAGCTGTTTTTT
TRBD2 TRBJ2-7 . TRBV10-3 CASTGLAGDEQYF TGTGCCTCCACAGGACTAGCGGGGGACGAGCAGTACTTC
. TRBJ2-7 . TRBV7-8 CASSLDQPGTAAYEQYF TGTGCCAGCAGCTTAGACCAACCCGGGACCGCCGCCTACGAGCAGTACTTC
. TRBJ2-1 . TRBV7-3 CASSLTGLFDEQFF TGTGCCAGCAGCTTAACAGGCCTTTTCGATGAGCAGTTCTTC
. TRBJ2-2 . TRBV30 CAWSVGRTYTGELFF TGTGCCTGGAGTGTTGGCAGGACCTACACCGGGGAGCTGTTTTTT
TRBD1 TRBJ2-5 . TRBV7-6 CASSLGMGGQDEETQYF TGTGCCAGCAGCTTAGGAATGGGGGGACAGGACGAAGAGACCCAGTACTTC
. TRBJ1-5 . TRBV19 CASSMKGPGSNQPQHF TGTGCCAGTAGTATGAAGGGCCCAGGAAGCAATCAGCCCCAGCATTTT
. TRBJ2-3 many TRBV2 CASRSLTDTQYF TGTGCCAGCAGGTCGCTTACAGATACGCAGTATTTT
. TRBJ2-1 . TRBV20-1 CSADSSYNEQFF TGCAGTGCCGATAGCTCCTACAATGAGCAGTTCTTC
TRBD1 TRBJ2-5 . TRBV12-3/TRBV12-4 CASSPRDRVWETQYF TGTGCCAGCAGCCCCCGGGACAGGGTTTGGGAGACCCAGTACTTC
. TRBJ2-7 . TRBV6-1 CASRPPGSYEQYF TGTGCCAGCAGACCACCTGGCTCCTACGAGCAGTACTTC
TRBD1 TRBJ2-7 few TRBV15 CATSSPLSGTGIYEQYF TGTGCCACCAGCAGCCCCCTATCCGGGACAGGCATATACGAGCAGTACTTC
TRBD2 TRBJ2-7 . TRBV28 CASSSPGLAGGFSYEQYF TGTGCCAGCAGTTCGCCGGGACTAGCGGGGGGATTCTCCTACGAGCAGTACTTC
TRBD1 TRBJ1-1 many TRBV29-1 CSAYRGQEAFF TGCAGCGCATACAGGGGGCAGGAAGCTTTCTTT
. TRBJ2-5 . TRBV7-9 CASSYRHGAGLGETQYF TGTGCCAGCAGCTACCGACACGGGGCGGGGCTGGGAGAGACCCAGTACTTC
. TRBJ2-5 few TRBV7-2 CASSLEGRLSYQETQYF TGTGCCAGCAGCTTAGAGGGACGGTTATCGTACCAAGAGACCCAGTACTTC
TRBD2 TRBJ2-2 few TRBV4-1 CASSLLAGGPGGELFF TGCGCCAGCAGCCTCCTGGCGGGGGGGCCAGGCGGGGAGCTGTTTTTT
TRBD2 TRBJ2-1 . TRBV7-9 CASAYKGLAEQFF TGTGCCAGCGCGTATAAGGGACTAGCTGAGCAGTTCTTC
TRBD2 TRBJ2-3 few TRBV3-1 CASSQDPSGVGGDTQYF TGTGCCAGCAGCCAAGATCCCAGCGGTGTGGGAGGGGATACGCAGTATTTT
TRBD2 TRBJ2-7 . TRBV7-2 CASSPWTSGSIHEQYF TGTGCCAGCAGCCCCTGGACTAGCGGGAGTATCCACGAGCAGTACTTC
. TRBJ2-1 . TRBV10-3 CAISGDAPWSNEQFF TGTGCCATCAGTGGTGACGCACCCTGGTCCAATGAGCAGTTCTTC
. TRBJ2-1 few TRBV2 CASEGTPSYNEQFF TGTGCCAGCGAGGGGACGCCGTCCTACAATGAGCAGTTCTTC
TRBD2 TRBJ2-3 . TRBV6-1 CASSAGTSVTDTQYF TGTGCCAGCAGTGCGGGGACTAGCGTGACAGATACGCAGTATTTT
. TRBJ1-1 few TRBV29-1 CSVFPGPRAFF TGCAGCGTTTTCCCGGGACCTAGAGCTTTCTTT
. TRBJ1-1 . TRBV5-1 CASSLEGHEAFF TGCGCCAGCAGCTTGGAGGGACACGAAGCTTTCTTT
TRBD2 TRBJ2-3 . TRBV7-9 CASSATHGTSGVKTDTQYF TGTGCCAGCAGCGCGACTCACGGGACTAGCGGAGTTAAAACAGATACGCAGTATTTT
. TRBJ2-2 few TRBV27 CASSSALSGTGELFF TGTGCCAGCAGTTCGGCACTATCGGGCACCGGGGAGCTGTTTTTT
. TRBJ1-3 . TRBV15 CATSRREGNTIYF TGTGCCACCAGCAGACGGGAGGGAAACACCATATATTTT
TRBD1 TRBJ2-7 . TRBV19 CASRGTESSYEQYF TGTGCCAGTAGGGGGACAGAGAGCTCCTACGAGCAGTACTTC
. TRBJ2-2 few TRBV5-5 CASSLVLANTGELFF TGTGCCAGCAGCTTGGTATTGGCGAACACCGGGGAGCTGTTTTTT
. TRBJ1-1 . TRBV29-1 CSSTGHLNTEAFF TGCAGCTCAACGGGACACTTGAACACTGAAGCTTTCTTT
TRBD2 TRBJ2-5 . TRBV5-1 CASGTSSETQYF TGCGCCAGCGGGACTAGTTCGGAGACCCAGTACTTC
. TRBJ1-3 . TRBV12-3/TRBV12-4 CASSLASGFSGNTIYF TGTGCCAGCAGTTTGGCTTCGGGTTTCTCTGGAAACACCATATATTTT
TRBD1 TRBJ1-4 . TRBV5-1 CASSLYGTAEKLFF TGCGCCAGCAGCTTGTACGGGACAGCCGAAAAACTGTTTTTT
TRBD1 TRBJ1-2 few TRBV5-1 CASSLGFSGTGFPSF TGCGCCAGCAGCTTGGGCTTCTCCGGGACAGGATTCCCTAGCTTC
. TRBJ2-3 few TRBV28 CASSPPSGGGTTDTQYF TGTGCCAGCAGTCCCCCGTCAGGAGGGGGTACGACAGATACGCAGTATTTT
. TRBJ2-1 many TRBV7-2 CASSPRPISYNEQFF TGTGCCAGCAGCCCTCGACCAATATCCTACAATGAGCAGTTCTTC
TRBD1 TRBJ2-1 . TRBV4-1 CASSQEDRYNEQFF TGCGCCAGCAGCCAAGAGGACAGGTACAATGAGCAGTTCTTC
. TRBJ2-1 . TRBV7-9 CASSLWSDMRGNEQFF TGTGCCAGCAGCTTATGGTCGGACATGAGGGGCAATGAGCAGTTCTTC
. TRBJ2-5 few TRBV5-1 CASSLAGGMAQYF TGCGCCAGCAGCTTGGCCGGTGGGATGGCCCAGTACTTC
. TRBJ2-7 few TRBV7-9 CASSSQVSSWEQYF TGTGCCAGCAGTTCCCAGGTCAGCTCGTGGGAGCAGTACTTC
TRBD2 TRBJ2-3 . TRBV7-2 CASGKTSATQYF TGTGCCAGCGGCAAGACTAGCGCTACGCAGTATTTT
. TRBJ2-7 few TRBV27 CASSLRDSRHYEQYF TGTGCCAGCAGTCTCCGGGACTCCCGCCACTACGAGCAGTACTTC
. TRBJ2-4 . TRBV7-2 CASSPPGGAKNIQYF TGTGCCAGCAGCCCTCCTGGGGGTGCCAAAAACATTCAGTACTTC
TRBD2 TRBJ2-1 . TRBV7-8 CASSPGTSELSYNEQFF TGTGCCAGCAGCCCCGGGACTAGCGAGCTCTCCTACAATGAGCAGTTCTTC
TRBD1 TRBJ2-1 few TRBV7-9 CASSLDRDREGNEQFF TGTGCCAGCAGCTTAGACCGGGACAGGGAGGGAAATGAGCAGTTCTTC